This T cell receptor (beta chain) was observed in a study of blood T cell repertoires in COVID-19. Study background: Sites in the United States, Italy and Spain provided acute and convalescent COVID-19 samples. Sources were T cells, B-cell-depleted T cells, or PBMCs; the material itself was cDNA or gDNA.

Under the authors' procedure: The assay estimated nucleated cells by amplifying reference gene primers. Repertoires were generated with immunoSEQ multiplex PCR, while TCRdb's copy carries only in-frame clones and drops some. The V and J calls and clone size are taken from that table; D and trimming were inferred from the DNA. The sample includes some 58,000 clones, around 90% of them seen just once. This sequence originates from a man aged 45-65 years with active COVID-19. The specimen was peripheral blood.

The CDR3 is CASSQERTSYEQYF. The CDR3 region has the DNA TGTGCCAGCAGCCAAGAGCGAACGTCCTACGAGCAGTACTTC. The chain employs TRBV4-2 and TRBJ2-7, with no clear D. The CDR3 covers 14 residues. In germline, CDR1 is LGHNA, CDR2 YNFKEQ. The germline V and J ends were trimmed by 0 bases and 1 base, with 7 bases remaining between them.